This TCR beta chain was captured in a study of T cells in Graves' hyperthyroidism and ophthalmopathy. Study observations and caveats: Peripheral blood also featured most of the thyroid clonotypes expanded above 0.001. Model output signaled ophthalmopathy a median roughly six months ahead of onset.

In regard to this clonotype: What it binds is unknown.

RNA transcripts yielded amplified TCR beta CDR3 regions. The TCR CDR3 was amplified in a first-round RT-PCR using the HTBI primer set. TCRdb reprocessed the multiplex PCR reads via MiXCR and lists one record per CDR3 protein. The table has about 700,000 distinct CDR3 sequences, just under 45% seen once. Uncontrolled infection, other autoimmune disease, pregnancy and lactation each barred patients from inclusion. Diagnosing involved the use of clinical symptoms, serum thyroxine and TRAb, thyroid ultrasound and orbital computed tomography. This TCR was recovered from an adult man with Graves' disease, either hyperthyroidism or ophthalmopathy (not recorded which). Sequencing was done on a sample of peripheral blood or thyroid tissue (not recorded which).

CDR3 in DNA: TGCAGCGTTAACAGGGGCTACGGGGGGTACGAGCAGTACTTC. Translation gives CSVNRGYGGYEQYF. This chain uses TRBV29-1 with TRBJ2-7; either TRBD1 or TRBD2 may supply D (7 bases each). This CDR3 is built from 14 residues. Germline V gene sequence: CDR1 SQVTM, CDR2 ANQGSEA. V was cut by 5 bases and J by 4 bases, with 18 bases left in between.